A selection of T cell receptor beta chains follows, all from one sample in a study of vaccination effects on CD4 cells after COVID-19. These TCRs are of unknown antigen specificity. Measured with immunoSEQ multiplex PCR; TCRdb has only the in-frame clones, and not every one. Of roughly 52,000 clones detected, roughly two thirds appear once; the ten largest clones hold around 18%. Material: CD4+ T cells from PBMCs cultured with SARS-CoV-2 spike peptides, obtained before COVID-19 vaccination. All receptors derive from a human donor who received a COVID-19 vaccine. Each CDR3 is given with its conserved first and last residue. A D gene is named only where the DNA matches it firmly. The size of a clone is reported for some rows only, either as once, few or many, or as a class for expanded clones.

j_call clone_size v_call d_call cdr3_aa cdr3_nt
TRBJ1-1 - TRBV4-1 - CASSHLGVGTEAFF TGCGCCAGCAGCCATTTAGGGGTGGGGACTGAAGCTTTCTTT
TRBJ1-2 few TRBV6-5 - CASSQANYGYTF TGTGCCAGCAGCCAGGCTAACTATGGCTACACCTTC
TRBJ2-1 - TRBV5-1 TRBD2 CASSRQAGATNNEQFF TGCGCCAGCAGCCGCCAAGCGGGGGCTACAAACAATGAGCAGTTCTTC
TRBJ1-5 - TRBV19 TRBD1 CASSRTGTNQPQHF TGTGCCAGTAGTAGGACAGGGACCAATCAGCCCCAGCATTTT
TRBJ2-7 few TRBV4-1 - CASSQAIADYYEQYF TGCGCCAGCAGCCAGGCCATAGCCGACTACTACGAGCAGTACTTC
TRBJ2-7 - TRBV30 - CAWSVRAGVGAPYEQYF TGTGCCTGGAGTGTACGCGCAGGGGTCGGGGCGCCCTACGAGCAGTACTTC
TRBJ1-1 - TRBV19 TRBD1 CATTDRVNTEAFF TGTGCCACTACCGACAGGGTTAACACTGAAGCTTTCTTT
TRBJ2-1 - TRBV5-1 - CASSSQLDGMSYNEQFF TGCGCCAGCAGCTCACAATTAGACGGAATGTCCTACAATGAGCAGTTCTTC
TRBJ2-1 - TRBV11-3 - CASSRGGRYNEQFF TGTGCCAGCAGCCGAGGTGGGCGATACAATGAGCAGTTCTTC
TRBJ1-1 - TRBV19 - CASSIGLRGTEAFF TGTGCCAGTAGTATCGGGCTTCGGGGGACTGAAGCTTTCTTT
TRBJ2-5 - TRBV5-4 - CASSSMTGETQYF TGTGCCAGCAGCTCAATGACGGGGGAGACCCAGTACTTC
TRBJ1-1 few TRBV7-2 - CASSLMGRSAFF TGTGCCAGCAGCTTAATGGGGCGATCGGCTTTCTTT
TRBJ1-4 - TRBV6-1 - CASSEGGKLFF TGTGCCAGCAGTGAGGGAGGCAAACTGTTTTTT
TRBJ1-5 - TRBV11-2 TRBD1 CASSLGDRGNQPQHF TGTGCCAGCAGCTTAGGTGACAGGGGCAATCAGCCCCAGCATTTT
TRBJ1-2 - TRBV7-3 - CASSLSGRGGGGYTF TGTGCCAGCAGCTTATCCGGCCGGGGGGGAGGTGGCTACACCTTC
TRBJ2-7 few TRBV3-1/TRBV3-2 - CASSQDRDLREQYF TGTGCCAGCAGCCAAGACCGGGACCTGCGGGAGCAGTACTTC
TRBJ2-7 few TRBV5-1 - CASSLGQTDEQYF TGCGCCAGCAGCTTGGGACAGACCGACGAGCAGTACTTC
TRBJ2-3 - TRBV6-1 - CASSEAVVTQYF TGTGCCAGCAGTGAAGCCGTGGTGACGCAGTATTTT
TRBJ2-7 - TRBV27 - CATTRTPSSYEQYF TGTGCCACCACCCGCACTCCGAGCTCCTACGAGCAGTACTTC
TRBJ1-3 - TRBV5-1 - CASSLDGSSGNTIYF TGCGCCAGCAGCTTAGATGGGAGCTCTGGAAACACCATATATTTT
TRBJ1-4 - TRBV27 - CASSPLTGTNEKLFF TGTGCCAGCAGTCCCCTGACAGGAACTAATGAAAAACTGTTTTTT
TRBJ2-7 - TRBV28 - CASRRRQESYEQYF TGTGCCAGCAGGCGTCGACAGGAATCCTACGAGCAGTACTTC
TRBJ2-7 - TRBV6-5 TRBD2 CASRTSGYGGYEQYF TGTGCCAGCAGGACTAGCGGGTACGGAGGGTACGAGCAGTACTTC
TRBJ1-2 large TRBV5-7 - CASSLVLGGFNYGYTF TGTGCCAGCAGCTTGGTTTTGGGCGGATTTAACTATGGCTACACCTTC
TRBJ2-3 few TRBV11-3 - CASSQGGTDTQYF TGTGCCAGCAGCCAGGGGGGGACAGATACGCAGTATTTT
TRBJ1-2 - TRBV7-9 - CASSPDSGGYTF TGTGCCAGCAGCCCCGATTCGGGTGGCTACACCTTC
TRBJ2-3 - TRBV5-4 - CASSLFLDTQYF TGTGCCAGCAGCTTGTTCTTAGATACGCAGTATTTT
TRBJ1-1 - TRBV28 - CASSPLHTEAFF TGTGCCAGCAGCCCACTACACACTGAAGCTTTCTTT
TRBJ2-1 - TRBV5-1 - CASSPPTSRYNEQFF TGCGCCAGCAGCCCGCCTACCAGTCGGTACAATGAGCAGTTCTTC
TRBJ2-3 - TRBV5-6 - CASSLGTLADTQYF TGTGCCAGCAGCTTGGGGACACTGGCAGATACGCAGTATTTT
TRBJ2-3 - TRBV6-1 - CASSELAVPTDTQYF TGTGCCAGCAGTGAACTGGCGGTACCCACAGATACGCAGTATTTT
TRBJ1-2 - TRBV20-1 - CSALPGLSYTF TGCAGTGCCCTCCCAGGGCTAAGCTACACCTTC
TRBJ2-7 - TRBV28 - CASSLGGYEQYF TGTGCCAGCAGTTTGGGGGGATACGAGCAGTACTTC
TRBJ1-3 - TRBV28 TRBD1 CASSLPQGAGNTIYF TGTGCCAGCAGTCTGCCACAGGGGGCTGGAAACACCATATATTTT
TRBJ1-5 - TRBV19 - CASSIQRNQPQHF TGTGCCAGTAGTATCCAGCGCAATCAGCCCCAGCATTTT
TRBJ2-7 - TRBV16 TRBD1 CASSLLSDRDYEQYF TGTGCCAGCAGCCTTCTTTCGGACAGGGACTACGAGCAGTACTTC
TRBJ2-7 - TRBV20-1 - CSVSGPDEQYF TGCAGTGTCAGCGGCCCGGACGAGCAGTACTTC
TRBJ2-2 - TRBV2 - CASIEGPGTGELFF TGTGCCAGCATAGAAGGACCGGGCACCGGGGAGCTGTTTTTT
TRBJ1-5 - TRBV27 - CASSLSWGRDQPQHF TGTGCCAGCAGTTTATCCTGGGGGCGCGATCAGCCCCAGCATTTT
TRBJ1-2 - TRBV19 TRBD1 CASSPPQTGSYGYTF TGTGCCAGTAGTCCACCCCAGACAGGGTCCTATGGCTACACCTTC
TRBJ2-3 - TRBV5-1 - CASSSEGLSTDTQYF TGCGCCAGCAGTAGTGAAGGGCTAAGCACAGATACGCAGTATTTT
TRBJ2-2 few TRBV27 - CASSSTAPVGTGELFF TGTGCCAGCAGTTCGACAGCGCCAGTGGGCACCGGGGAGCTGTTTTTT
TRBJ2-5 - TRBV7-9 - CASSLWRVGGETQYF TGTGCCAGCAGCTTATGGAGAGTGGGAGGAGAGACCCAGTACTTC
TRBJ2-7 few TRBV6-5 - CASGLIEQYF TGTGCCAGCGGTCTCATCGAGCAGTACTTC
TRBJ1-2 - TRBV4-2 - CASSQETMGGYTF TGTGCCAGCAGCCAAGAGACCATGGGTGGGTACACCTTC
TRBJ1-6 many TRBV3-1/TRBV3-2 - CASSPGHLTLHF TGTGCCAGCAGTCCGGGACATCTTACCCTCCACTTT
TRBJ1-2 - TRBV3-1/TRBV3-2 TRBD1 CASSLRPGQPQLYGYTF TGTGCCAGCAGCCTAAGACCGGGACAGCCTCAGCTCTATGGCTACACCTTC
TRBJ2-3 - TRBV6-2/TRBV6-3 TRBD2 CASSSLPSGYLTDTQYF TGTGCCAGCAGCTCCCTCCCTAGCGGGTACCTCACAGATACGCAGTATTTT
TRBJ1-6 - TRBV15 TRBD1 CATSRKDREHSPLHF TGTGCCACCAGCAGGAAAGACAGGGAACATTCACCCCTCCACTTT
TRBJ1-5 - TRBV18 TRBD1 CASSPSASGGTNQPQHF TGTGCCAGCTCACCATCGGCGTCAGGGGGTACAAATCAGCCCCAGCATTTT
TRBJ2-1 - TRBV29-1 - CSVSRRLSSYNEQFF TGCAGCGTTTCAAGGAGGTTGAGCTCCTACAATGAGCAGTTCTTC
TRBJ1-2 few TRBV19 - CASSTNPDSLGGYTF TGTGCCAGTAGTACTAACCCTGACAGTCTCGGTGGCTACACCTTC
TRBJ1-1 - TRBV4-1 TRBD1 CASSQPRRDRNTEAFF TGCGCCAGCAGCCAACCCCGCCGGGACAGGAACACTGAAGCTTTCTTT
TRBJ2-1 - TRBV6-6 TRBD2 CASTVAGGPYEQFF TGTGCCAGCACCGTAGCGGGGGGGCCCTATGAGCAGTTCTTC
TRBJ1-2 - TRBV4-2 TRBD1 CASSQDPGQGMGGYTF TGTGCCAGCAGCCAAGATCCGGGACAGGGAATGGGAGGCTACACCTTC
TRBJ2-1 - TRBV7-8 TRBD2 CASSLTSGSSEQFF TGTGCCAGCAGCTTAACTAGCGGGAGCTCTGAGCAGTTCTTC
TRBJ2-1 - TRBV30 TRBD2 CALTSGGTNEQFF TGTGCCTTAACTAGCGGGGGGACGAATGAGCAGTTCTTC
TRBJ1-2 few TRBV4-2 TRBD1 CASSQEAGGNYGYTF TGTGCCAGCAGCCAAGAGGCAGGGGGAAACTATGGCTACACCTTC
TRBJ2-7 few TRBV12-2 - CASRYRVRREQYF TGTGCAAGTCGCTACAGGGTACGTCGCGAGCAGTACTTC